This TCR beta chain was observed in a study of a mutant IDH1 vaccine in newly diagnosed glioma. Background on the study: The vaccination schedule gave patients eight doses in weeks 1, 3, 5, 7, 11, 15, 19 and 23. The initiation of vaccination occurred 4-6 weeks after radiotherapy alone, or with temozolomide cycles. The treated group averaged approximately 38 years old and was roughly 62% male, roughly 38% female.

Study-level findings and limits: Among top peripheral T cell clonotypes, changes seemed unrelated to pseudoprogression.

Comment on this clone: Its antigen is as yet unknown.

Using immunoSEQ multiplex PCR, the repertoire was profiled, and TCRdb retains in-frame clones only, with some absent. The table has roughly 51,000 clones, about 80% seen once. Trimming removed 5 bases from V and 0 bases from J; junction bases left unmatched: 9. The CDR3 is made up of 18 amino acids. In germline, CDR1 is SGHTA, CDR2 FQGNSA. Time point meaning: week 5, during vaccination. Topical imiquimod accompanied each vaccine dose, which consisted of 300 ug of mutant IDH1 20-mer peptide. Sequenced material: PBMCs, taken from a glioma patient whose treatment included an IDH1 peptide vaccine. The J gene is TRBJ2-1, the V gene TRBV7-2, with 11 bases that match TRBD2. This sequence originates from a man aged 30-40 years with glioma. Here the CDR3 DNA reads TGTGCCAGCAGCGGTGGACTAGCGGGCCTAAGCTCCTACAATGAGCAGTTCTTC. This translates into CASSGGLAGLSSYNEQFF.